This T cell receptor beta chain was identified in a study of T cells expressing NK-cell markers. Study summary: From sorted CD3+CD56+NKG2C+, CD3+CD56+NKG2C- and CD3+CD56-NKG2C+ T cells came the TCR beta repertoires.

The germline gives CDR1 MNHEY, CDR2 SVGAGI. The CDR3 loop spans 15 amino acids. No DNA is given; TCRdb re-called the 5' RACE reads and lists each CDR3 protein once. This repertoire comprises fewer than 400,000 distinct CDR3 sequences; its ten largest clones make up roughly 10%. As regards this clonotype: Its antigen is undetermined.

General study points: About six donors carried dominant NKG2C+ clonotypes that made up roughly 1.0-7.5% of their CD8+ T cells. Expanded NKG2C+ T cell clones had unclear HCMV specificity.

The TCR was taken from a woman between 45 and 60 years old in good health. Sample: blood T cells: a sorted CD56 or NKG2C T cell subset, CD4+ or CD8+ T cells, or bulk PBMC T cells (not recorded which). This chain uses TRBV6-5 with TRBJ1-6. This CDR3 reads CASSYMRGADSPLHF.